This T cell receptor (beta chain) was found in a study of T cells after somatic rescue of genetic block. This CDR3 contains 15 residues. V was pared by 0 bases and J by 7 bases, with 16 bases between. Germline V gene lookup returns CDR1 SGHDT and CDR2 YYEEEE. Some clones are missing from TCRdb's copy, which holds only in-frame ones; the method was immunoSEQ multiplex PCR. The repertoire holds 110,000 or so clones, with just over 90% as singletons. V gene TRBV5-6 combines with J gene TRBJ1-2; possibly TRBD1 for D (6 bases). The TCR originated in a woman between 18 and 30 years old. Sequencing input: peripheral blood mononuclear cells (PBMCs). CDR3 residues: CASSLAGSGDGGYTF. Written as DNA, the CDR3 is TGTGCCAGCAGCTTGGCGGGGTCAGGGGACGGTGGCTACACCTTC.